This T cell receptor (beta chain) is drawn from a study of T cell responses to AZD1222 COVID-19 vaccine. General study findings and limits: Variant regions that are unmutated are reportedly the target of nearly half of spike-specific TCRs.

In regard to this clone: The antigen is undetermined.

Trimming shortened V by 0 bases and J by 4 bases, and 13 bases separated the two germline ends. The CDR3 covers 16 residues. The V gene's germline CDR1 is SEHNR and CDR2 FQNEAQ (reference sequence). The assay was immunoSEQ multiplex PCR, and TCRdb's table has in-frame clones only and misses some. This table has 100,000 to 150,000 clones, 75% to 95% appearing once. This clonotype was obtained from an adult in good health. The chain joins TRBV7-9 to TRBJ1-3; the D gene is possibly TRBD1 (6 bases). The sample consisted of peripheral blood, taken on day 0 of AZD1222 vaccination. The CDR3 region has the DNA TGTGCCAGCAGCTTAGCGGAAAGGGGGGCAGGAAACACCATATATTTT. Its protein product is CASSLAERGAGNTIYF.